The sequence of this T cell receptor beta chain was determined in a study of CXCR3-negative and CXCR3-positive naive CD8 T cells. The CDR3 length is 15 residues. Germline V gene sequence: CDR1 DFQATT, CDR2 SNEGSKA (reference sequence). Study results and caveats: Hydrophobicity was higher for TRB CDR3s found in CXCR3-positive naive cells than in CXCR3-negative naive cells.

For this clonotype: Its target is not known.

The authors made the TRB cDNA libraries by 5' RACE using UMI labels. For each CDR3 protein, TCRdb gives one entry from its re-call of the 5' RACE reads, without DNA. The ten most abundant clones cover around 0.75% of a sample with 50,000 to 65,000 distinct CDR3 sequences. The gene calls are TRBV20-1 and TRBJ2-3; there is no DNA to check the TCRdb D call of TRBD2. Sequencing used naive CXCR3+ CD8+ T cells from blood. Noted subset: CD45RO-CCR7+CD27+CD95- naive CD8+ T cells expressing CXCR3 (TNR3+). The TCR sequence derives from a human donor in good health. Some clones in this sample may be carry-over from other donors' samples. The CDR3 is CSARRPGGKADTQYF.